The rows below give T cell receptor beta chains drawn from one sample of a study of vaccination and CD4 T cells after COVID-19. Which antigens these TCRs recognize remains unknown. TCRdb ran MiXCR on the PCR reads and lists one entry per CDR3 protein. The table lists 25,000 to 30,000 distinct CDR3 sequences, 40% to 55% of them singletons. Sequenced material: CD4+ T cells from blood, cultured in vitro, taken before SARS-CoV-2 vaccination. These receptor sequences come from a human donor who received a COVID-19 vaccine. The CDR3 runs from the conserved cysteine through the conserved F or W. A D gene is named only where the DNA matches it firmly. Only some rows state a clone size, as once, few, many or a class for expanded clones.

D gene	V gene	clone size	J gene	CDR3 protein	CDR3 DNA
TRBD2	TRBV2	-	TRBJ2-5	CASSILAGGTQYF	TGTGCCAGCAGTATCTTAGCGGGGGGGACCCAGTACTTC
-	TRBV2	few	TRBJ1-3	CASSTRGGASGNTIYF	TGTGCCAGCAGTACGCGCGGCGGAGCCTCTGGAAACACCATATATTTT
-	TRBV12-3/TRBV12-4	once	TRBJ2-5	CASSRGRIETQYF	TGTGCCAGCAGTCGAGGTCGCATCGAGACCCAGTACTTC
-	TRBV7-7	-	TRBJ2-1	CASSLRWGIYNEQFF	TGTGCCAGCAGCCTTCGCTGGGGGATCTACAATGAGCAGTTCTTC
-	TRBV15	-	TRBJ2-7	CATSRDGADTYEQYF	TGTGCCACCAGCAGAGATGGGGCGGACACCTACGAGCAGTACTTC
TRBD1	TRBV18	-	TRBJ2-3	CASSRGQVPRTQYF	TGTGCCAGCTCACGGGGACAGGTCCCAAGAACGCAGTATTTT
-	TRBV11-3	few	TRBJ2-2	CASSVNSDLYTGELFF	TGTGCCAGCAGCGTGAACAGCGATTTGTATACCGGGGAGCTGTTTTTT
TRBD1	TRBV7-9	-	TRBJ2-5	CVSSPRTGPETQYF	TGTGTCAGCAGCCCTAGGACAGGGCCGGAGACCCAGTACTTC
TRBD1	TRBV27	-	TRBJ2-4	CASAPRGQGKDIQYF	TGTGCCAGCGCTCCGCGGGGACAGGGTAAAGACATTCAGTACTTC
-	TRBV6-1	medium-sized	TRBJ1-5	CASRDTGLTQPQHF	TGTGCCAGCAGAGATACAGGGTTAACTCAGCCCCAGCATTTT
TRBD1	TRBV5-4	once	TRBJ2-7	CASSLEGDRAYEQYF	TGTGCCAGCAGCTTGGAGGGCGACAGGGCCTACGAGCAGTACTTC
TRBD1	TRBV20-1	few	TRBJ1-3	CSAERTGGNTIYF	TGCAGTGCCGAGAGGACAGGGGGAAACACCATATATTTT
TRBD1	TRBV23-1	-	TRBJ2-1	CASSHWTGGNEQFF	TGCGCCAGCAGTCACTGGACAGGGGGCAATGAGCAGTTCTTC
-	TRBV18	-	TRBJ2-1	CASSPRLGQGPNEQFFGRSEQFF	-
-	TRBV19	-	TRBJ1-1	CASNDGGNTEAFF	TGTGCCAGTAATGATGGGGGGAACACTGAAGCTTTCTTT
-	TRBV20-1	-	TRBJ1-6	CSARDHAGVGNSPLHF	TGCAGTGCTAGAGATCATGCAGGGGTCGGGAATTCACCCCTCCACTTT
-	TRBV20-1	few	TRBJ1-2	CSARGDRPFNYGYTF	TGCAGTGCTAGGGGTGACAGACCCTTTAACTATGGCTACACCTTC
-	TRBV5-1	-	TRBJ2-1	CASSLGDNNEQFF	TGCGCCAGCAGCTTGGGGGATAACAATGAGCAGTTCTTC
-	TRBV6-1	-	TRBJ2-6	CASSLAISGANVLTF	TGTGCCAGCAGCCTCGCTATCTCTGGGGCCAACGTCCTGACTTTC
TRBD1	TRBV7-4	-	TRBJ2-7	CASSSTGTGSLNATYEQYF	TGTGCCAGCAGCTCGACCGGGACAGGCTCTCTAAACGCAACCTACGAGCAGTACTTC
TRBD1	TRBV2	few	TRBJ1-2	CASRPGQGEIDYGYTF	TGTGCCAGCAGGCCGGGACAGGGGGAGATTGACTATGGCTACACCTTC
TRBD1	TRBV27	few	TRBJ1-5	CASSPRQGEGNQPQHF	TGTGCCAGCAGTCCCCGACAGGGAGAGGGCAATCAGCCCCAGCATTTT
-	TRBV14	-	TRBJ1-2	CASSQLTPSTGHGYTF	TGTGCCAGCAGCCAACTAACCCCCTCCACAGGGCATGGCTACACCTTC